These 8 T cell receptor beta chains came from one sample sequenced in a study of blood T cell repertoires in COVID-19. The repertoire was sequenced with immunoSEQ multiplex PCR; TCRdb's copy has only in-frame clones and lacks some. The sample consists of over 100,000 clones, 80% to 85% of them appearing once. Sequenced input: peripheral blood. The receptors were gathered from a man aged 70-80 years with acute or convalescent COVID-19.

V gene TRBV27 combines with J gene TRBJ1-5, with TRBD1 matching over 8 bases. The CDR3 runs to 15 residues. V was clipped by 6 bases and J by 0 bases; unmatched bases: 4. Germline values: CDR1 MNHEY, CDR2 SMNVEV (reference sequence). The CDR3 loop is CASRQGVYSNQPQHF. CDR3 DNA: TGTGCCAGCAGACAGGGGGTTTATAGCAATCAGCCCCAGCATTTT.

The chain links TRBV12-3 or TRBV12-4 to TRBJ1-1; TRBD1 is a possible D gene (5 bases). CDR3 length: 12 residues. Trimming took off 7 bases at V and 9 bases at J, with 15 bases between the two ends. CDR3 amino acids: CASMGGALKAFF. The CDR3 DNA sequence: TGTGCCAGCATGGGGGGAGCACTGAAAGCTTTCTTT.

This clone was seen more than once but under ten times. For the CDR3, the DNA is TGTGCCATCAGGGGACAGGGGACTCCCTATGGCTACACCTTC. Its protein product is CAIRGQGTPYGYTF. V and J are TRBV10-3 and TRBJ1-2, with 10 nucleotides matching TRBD1. The J segment lost 4 bases and the V segment lost 6 bases, leaving 5 bases of the junction unmatched. Germline values: CDR1 ENHRY, CDR2 SYGVKD. The CDR3 runs 14 residues.

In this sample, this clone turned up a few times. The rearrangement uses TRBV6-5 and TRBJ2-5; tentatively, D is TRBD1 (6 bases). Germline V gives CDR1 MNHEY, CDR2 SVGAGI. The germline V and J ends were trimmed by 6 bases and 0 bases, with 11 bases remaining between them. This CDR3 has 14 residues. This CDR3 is CASRRDTHQETQYF. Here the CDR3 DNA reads TGTGCCAGCAGACGGGACACCCACCAAGAGACCCAGTACTTC.

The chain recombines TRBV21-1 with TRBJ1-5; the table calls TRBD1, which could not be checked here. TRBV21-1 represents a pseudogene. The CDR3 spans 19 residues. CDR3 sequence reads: CASSKDPRDRVFGNQPQHF. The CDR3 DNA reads TGTGCCAGCAGCAAAGATCCCCGGGACAGGGTATTTGGCAATCAGCCCCAGCATTTT.

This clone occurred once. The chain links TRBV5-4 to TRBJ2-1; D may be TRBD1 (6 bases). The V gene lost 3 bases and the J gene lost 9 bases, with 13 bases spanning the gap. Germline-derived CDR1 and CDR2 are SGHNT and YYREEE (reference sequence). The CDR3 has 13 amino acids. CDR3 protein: CASSSPGELEQFF. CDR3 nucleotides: TGTGCCAGCAGCTCCCCAGGGGAACTTGAGCAGTTCTTC.

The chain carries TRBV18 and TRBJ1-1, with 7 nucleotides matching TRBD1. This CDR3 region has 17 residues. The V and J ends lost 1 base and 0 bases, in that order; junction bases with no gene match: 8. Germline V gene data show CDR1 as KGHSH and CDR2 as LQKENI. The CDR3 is CASSPRSAQGMNTEAFF. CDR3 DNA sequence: TGTGCCAGCTCACCACGATCGGCACAGGGGATGAACACTGAAGCTTTCTTT.

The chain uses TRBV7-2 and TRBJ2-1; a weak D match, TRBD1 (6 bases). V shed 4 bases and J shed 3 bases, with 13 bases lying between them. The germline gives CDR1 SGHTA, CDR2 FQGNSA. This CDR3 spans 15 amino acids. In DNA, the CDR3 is TGTGCCAGCAGCTCCGACAGGATTTACTACAATGAGCAGTTCTTC. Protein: CASSSDRIYYNEQFF. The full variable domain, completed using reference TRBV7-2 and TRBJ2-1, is GAGVSQSPSNKVTEKGKDVELRCDPISGHTALYWYRQSLGQGLEFLIYFQGNSAPDKSGLPSDRFSAERTGGSVSTLTIQRTQQEDSAVYLCASSSDRIYYNEQFFGPGTRLTVL.